The clone carrying this TCR beta chain appeared a few times. Its target is not known. This record comes from a study of blood T cells in healthy people across ages. Broader study findings: Per million T cells, TCR beta diversity dropped roughly linearly as age increased. Both naive CD4+ cell counts and diversity were greater in long-lived donors than in aged donors.

The germline V gene has CDR1 KGHSH and CDR2 LQKENI. Germline trimming cut 5 bases from V and 4 bases from J; bases unmatched to any gene: 3. The CDR3 is 14 amino acids. Roughly 10 milliliters was the volume of peripheral blood drawn from each donor. Sample-barcoded 5' priming and a J-beta primer mix drove a second PCR of 7 to 11 cycles. Tagging of each cDNA molecule was performed by a template-switch adaptor with 12 random nucleotides. Each CDR3 protein is one row after TCRdb ran MiXCR on the 5' RACE reads. The sample has 550,000 to 750,000 distinct CDR3 sequences, 20% to 25% seen once; the top ten hold under 4%.

The V call is TRBV18, the J call TRBJ1-1; 11 nucleotides match TRBD1. The sequence was collected from a man between 65 and 85 years old in good health. Sequenced sample: blood. The CDR3 loop is CASSGGQGVTEAFF. CDR3 in DNA: TGTGCCAGCTCAGGGGGACAGGGGGTCACTGAAGCTTTCTTT.